This T cell receptor beta chain was identified in a study of shared clonotypes between healthy human individuals (dated by TCRdb to the early 2020s). About the study as a whole: A couple of women and a few men aged 18 to 49 years were included in the cohort. To increase sequencing depth and limit assay-specific biases, TCR repertoire library preparation and sequencing were carried out by different laboratories using diverse techniques. For each donor, CD4 naive and CD4 memory were each given three plates, CD8 naive was given two plates, and CD8 memory was given one plate. To estimate repertoire size and how much clonotypes are shared between individuals, the study performed deep sequencing of blood TCR repertoires from five healthy adults. Between about 0.85 and 10 billion PBMCs per donor were obtained by leukapheresis.

Healthy HIV-negative adults with no recently reported acute infections or vaccinations were included as donors. Every donor was a Caucasian adult living in Nashville, Tennessee, USA. Magnetic negative selection was used to enrich CD4+ T cells, after which naive cells were positively selected on CD45RA and the negative fraction became the memory subset. Blood was collected by leukapheresis, and PBMCs were isolated by Ficoll-Histopaque density gradient centrifugation and then cryopreserved in liquid nitrogen vapor phase. Analytical flow cytometry was used to check the purity and quantity of every magnetically sorted T cell population. Genomic DNA was isolated from each sorted fraction and quantified by UV absorbance on a Nanodrop 2000c. The CDR3, from cysteine to phenylalanine, totals 18 residues. Just CDR3 DNA is preserved here, 54 bases in frame from base 1. In the germline V gene, CDR1 corresponds to MGHRA and CDR2 to YSYEKL. The V end gives up 4 bases and the J end 5 bases, leaving 19 bases in the junction not matched to a gene.

Using the deep immunoSEQ assay, TCR CDR3 regions were amplified from genomic DNA by multiplex PCR. Extracted genomic DNA from each cell subset was distributed evenly across all wells of several immunoSEQ 96-well plates, and each plate was treated as a replicate. For sorted subsets, each replicate PCR was loaded with 200 to 250 ng genomic DNA, equivalent to 30,000 or so T cell genomes. The purified libraries were quantified using a Qubit 3.0 fluorometer, sized with a Bioanalyzer 2100, and then quantified again using the KAPA Library Quantification kit. Each immunoSEQ 96-well plate was sequenced on its own single-read 150-cycle Illumina NextSeq 550 flow cell. Regarding the original processing steps: Because only junctional sequences without quality scores were contained in the immunoSEQ output, filtering matching that applied to full-length reads could not be performed. Sequences were annotated with PyIR, a Python wrapper for IgBLAST v1.9, and V/J genes and CDR3 were assigned using IMGT germline references. Reads were filtered out if the reads had weak V/J assignments (E-value above 1e-6), no CDR3, stop codons, out-of-frame junctions, or ambiguous translated residues. A V3J clonotype was defined by an identical inferred V gene, J gene, and CDR3 amino acid sequence. The percentage overlap between two repertoires was calculated by dividing the number of shared unique clonotypes by the size of the smaller repertoire. Richness of each repertoire was evaluated using RTK rarefaction, the Chao1 estimator, and Recon v2.1 estimates of unobserved clonotypes. OLGA was used to compute generation probabilities for all TCRbeta clonotypes that the gDNA method yielded from a handful of donors. TCRdb holds this immuneACCESS table with in-frame rearrangements only. Some clones are missing; in checked studies, unresolved V genes explain under half, and the rest has no known cause. V, J and clone size reflect that table, while D and trimming were determined from the DNA. This sample comprises around 1,000,000 clones, 77% of them detected only once. Of the sample, more than 0.85% is held by the ten largest clones.

Worth noting for this clone: What this receptor recognizes is not known. Base qualities are not provided; no much larger clone lies one nucleotide away.

The paper's findings and limits, for the study overall: Compared with non-shared clonotypes, the clonotypes found in all four sorted-subset donors had higher generation probabilities. Sharing across four donors was observed for approximately 5% of naive CD4, over 3% of naive CD8, 2% to 2.5% of memory CD4, and around 0.4% of memory CD8 clonotypes. Sampling was restricted to blood, and TCR repertoires in tissues likely differ from the TCR repertoires found in blood. Pairwise subsampling led to the expectation that sequencing depth would affect the degree of clonotype sharing among donors. Naive subsets generally had larger estimated clonotype richness than memory subsets did. Incomplete sequencing was indicated by rarefaction of sorted-subset datasets, despite the large sequencing depth. The small number of donors limited the genetic and exposure-history diversity represented.

The receptor chain draws on TRBV4-1 and TRBJ2-5; a stretch of 7 junction bases matches TRBD2. Sample: memory CD4+ T cells from PBMCs. The meaning of the sample's cell subset or site label: CD45RA-negative fraction. The source is a man aged 18 to 30 in good health. Some clones in this sample may be carry-over from other donors' samples. The CDR3 is CASSLEPPAAGRRETQYF. The DNA sequence is as follows: TGCGCCAGCAGCCTTGAACCCCCGGCAGCGGGAAGGAGGGAGACCCAGTACTTC.